The 18 T cell receptor beta chains reported below all come from one sample, sequenced in a study of blood T cell repertoires in COVID-19 (dated by TCRdb to 2020 to 2021). Library prep was done by the immunoSEQ multiplex PCR assay. Not all clones reach the TCRdb copy of this immuneACCESS table, which keeps in-frame sequences only. Checked studies attribute under half of the gap to unresolved V genes and leave the rest unexplained. The sample profile shows 120,000 to 150,000 clones; approximately 81% of them were found once. Together, the top ten hold around 5.5% of the sample. Sequencing used PBMCs or T cells enriched from blood (not recorded which). These receptors all come from a man aged 40-49 years with acute COVID-19.

The chain employs TRBV5-4 and TRBJ2-1; D gene unclear. Per the germline V gene, CDR1 is SGHNT and CDR2 is YYREEE (reference sequence). This CDR3 region has 13 residues. V lost 4 bases to trimming and J lost 8 bases, with 13 bases between them. The CDR3 loop reads CASSLDLGDEQFF. The CDR3 nucleotides read TGTGCCAGCAGCCTCGACCTAGGTGATGAGCAGTTCTTC.

V is TRBV5-1 and J is TRBJ2-7; 7 nucleotides line up with TRBD2. CDR1 is SGHRS and CDR2 is YFSETQ in the germline V gene. This CDR3 contains 16 residues. J was trimmed by 2 bases and V by 2 bases; bases with no gene match: 10. The CDR3 DNA is TGCGCCAGCAGCTTAGCACGAGTTACTAGCGCCTACGAGCAGTACTTC. Protein product: CASSLARVTSAYEQYF.

This clone showed up just once. The chain has TRBV7-2 and TRBJ2-1; D perhaps matches TRBD2 (6 bases). V was trimmed by 4 bases and J by 3 bases, leaving 13 bases between them. Germline CDR1 and CDR2: SGHTA and FQGNSA. This CDR3 has 15 amino acids. The DNA of the CDR3 is TGTGCCAGCAGCTCCAACCGGGACTTCTACAATGAGCAGTTCTTC. Translated, it gives CASSSNRDFYNEQFF.

This chain links TRBV6-5 with TRBJ1-2; unclear D gene. CDR1 is MNHEY, CDR2 SVGAGI, per germline. Trimming took 0 bases from V and 8 from J, leaving 16 bases between them. This CDR3 spans 15 amino acids. The CDR3 sequence is CASSYSSGGQIGYTF. Here the CDR3 DNA reads TGTGCCAGCAGTTACTCGAGCGGCGGCCAGATCGGCTACACCTTC.

A remark on this clone: Distinct nucleotide sequences in the sample also encode this CDR3. The chain has TRBV28 and TRBJ1-1; D unresolved. The germline V and J ends were trimmed by 5 bases and 0 bases, with 4 bases remaining between them. The CDR3 contains 12 residues. Germline values: CDR1 MDHEN, CDR2 SYDVKM. Here the CDR3 reads CASSPLNTEAFF. The CDR3 coding sequence is TGTGCCAGCAGTCCCTTGAACACTGAAGCTTTCTTT.

This chain links TRBV7-6 with TRBJ2-3, with 13 positions matching TRBD2. V shed 5 bases and J 4 bases; nucleotides not matched to a gene: 3. The length of the CDR3 is 15 residues. Germline CDR1 is SGHVS and CDR2 is FNYEAQ. The DNA of the CDR3 is TGTGCCAGCAGCGCTACTAGCGGGGGGGCAGATACGCAGTATTTT. Protein product: CASSATSGGADTQYF.

The chain links TRBV10-2 to TRBJ2-5; D might be TRBD1 (6 bases). Trimming removed 2 bases from V and 4 bases from J, with 11 bases in between. The V gene's germline CDR1 is WSHSY and CDR2 SAAADI. The CDR3 has 14 residues. The CDR3 bases are TGCGCCAGCAGTGAGAGGGCAGGGGCAGAGACCCAGTACTTC. Translated: CASSERAGAETQYF.

The CDR3 reads CASSEGGLATLSDTQYF. For the CDR3, the DNA is TGCGCCAGCAGTGAGGGGGGACTAGCCACTCTTTCGGATACGCAGTATTTT. The V and J genes are TRBV10-1 and TRBJ2-3; 9 bases are shared with TRBD2. The CDR3 sequence is 17 residues long. V shed 2 bases and J 6 bases; nucleotides not matched to a gene: 12. Germline loops: CDR1 WNHNN, CDR2 SYGVQD (reference sequence).

There are a few counts of this clone. The CDR3 loop is CASRTQVNTEAFF. The CDR3 coding sequence is TGCGCCAGCAGGACGCAGGTGAACACTGAAGCTTTCTTT. The chain uses TRBV5-1 and TRBJ1-1; D gene unclear. The CDR3 extends over 13 amino acids. Germline assignment: CDR1 SGHRS and CDR2 YFSETQ. Trimming took off 5 bases at V and 0 bases at J, with 8 bases between the two ends.

V gene TRBV19 combines with J gene TRBJ2-2; weak D call: TRBD1 (5 bases). This CDR3 has 15 residues. Germline V CDR1 and CDR2: LNHDA, SQIVND (reference sequence). Deletions cut 5 bases from V and 2 bases from J, with 12 bases between. As DNA, the CDR3 is TGTGCCAGTAGTTTCCGGACACCAAACACCGGGGAGCTGTTTTTT. Translated, it gives CASSFRTPNTGELFF.

This chain uses TRBV18 with TRBJ2-2, with 9 bases fitting TRBD1. The germline V gene has CDR1 KGHSH and CDR2 LQKENI. The length of the CDR3 is 18 residues. The trim removed 3 bases at V and 4 bases at J, leaving 12 bases unmatched. The CDR3 DNA reads as TGTGCCAGCTCACCCCTTTTGTCCGGGACAGGGAGCACCGGGGAGCTGTTTTTT. It specifies CASSPLLSGTGSTGELFF.

The J gene is TRBJ2-1, the V gene TRBV6-6, with D maybe TRBD1 (6 bases). CDR3 size: 17 residues. Trimming shortened V by 5 bases and J by 0 bases, and 17 bases separated the two germline ends. Germline CDR1 and CDR2: MNHNY and SVGAGI (reference sequence). The CDR3 is CASSHRVGASSYNEQFF. The CDR3 bases are TGTGCCAGCAGTCACCGGGTGGGGGCGAGCTCCTACAATGAGCAGTTCTTC.

The V call is TRBV6-5, the J call TRBJ2-5, with a tentative D call TRBD1 (5 bases). The CDR3 is 12 residues long. The V end was cut by 5 bases, the J end by 5 bases, with 9 bases between. CDR1 and CDR2 from the germline V gene are MNHEY and SVGAGI. As DNA, the CDR3 is TGTGCCAGCAGTAGGGGCAGGGAGACCCAGTACTTC. It yields the protein CASSRGRETQYF.

The gene calls are TRBV29-1 and TRBJ2-2; the match to TRBD2 covers 7 bases. There are 15 residues in the CDR3. With V trimmed by 6 bases and J by 0 bases, 7 bases remained unmatched. The germline V gene has CDR1 SQVTM and CDR2 ANQGSEA. The CDR3 region has the DNA TGCAGCGTGGTGGTCAGCGGGACGAACACCGGGGAGCTGTTTTTT. This sequence encodes CSVVVSGTNTGELFF.

The chain couples TRBV28 to TRBJ2-3; 9 bases match TRBD2. V lost 4 bases, J lost 3 bases, and 8 bases stayed unmatched. Germline V gives CDR1 MDHEN, CDR2 SYDVKM. The CDR3 consists of 16 residues. The CDR3 DNA reads as TGTGCCAGCAGTTCGAATTTAGCGGGAGTGACAGATACGCAGTATTTT. Translating gives CASSSNLAGVTDTQYF.

The chain is built from TRBV4-1 and TRBJ2-3; maybe TRBD1 (6 bases). V lost 1 base and J 0 bases, leaving 17 bases between the germline ends. The CDR3 spans 18 residues. Germline-derived CDR1 and CDR2 are MGHRA and YSYEKL. The CDR3 DNA sequence: TGCGCCAGCAGCCAAGGGGAAGGACAGTCGCCTAGCACAGATACGCAGTATTTT. Translation: CASSQGEGQSPSTDTQYF.

The V call is TRBV19, the J call TRBJ1-6; D ambiguous. V lost 0 bases and J lost 6, with 12 bases in between. This CDR3 contains 16 residues. From germline, CDR1 is LNHDA and CDR2 SQIVND (reference sequence). CDR3 residues: CASSIDHGRFNSPLHF. CDR3 sequence (DNA): TGTGCCAGTAGTATAGACCACGGGAGGTTTAATTCACCCCTCCACTTT. The variable domain in full, with the rest retrieved from reference TRBV19 and TRBJ1-6, is DGGITQSPKYLFRKEGQNVTLSCEQNLNHDAMYWYRQDPGQGLRLIYYSQIVNDFQKGDIAEGYSVSREKKESFPLTVTSAQKNPTAFYLCASSIDHGRFNSPLHFGNGTRLTVT.

This clone was counted only a few times. The chain joins TRBV19 to TRBJ1-1, with D possibly being TRBD1 (5 bases). Between the trimmed V and J ends, which lost 6 bases and 3 bases, there was a span of 17 bases. The germline gives CDR1 LNHDA, CDR2 SQIVND (reference sequence). The CDR3 sequence is 15 residues long. Here the CDR3 reads CASRTLREVYTEAFF. In DNA form, the CDR3 reads TGTGCCAGTAGGACTCTCAGGGAGGTATACACTGAAGCTTTCTTT.